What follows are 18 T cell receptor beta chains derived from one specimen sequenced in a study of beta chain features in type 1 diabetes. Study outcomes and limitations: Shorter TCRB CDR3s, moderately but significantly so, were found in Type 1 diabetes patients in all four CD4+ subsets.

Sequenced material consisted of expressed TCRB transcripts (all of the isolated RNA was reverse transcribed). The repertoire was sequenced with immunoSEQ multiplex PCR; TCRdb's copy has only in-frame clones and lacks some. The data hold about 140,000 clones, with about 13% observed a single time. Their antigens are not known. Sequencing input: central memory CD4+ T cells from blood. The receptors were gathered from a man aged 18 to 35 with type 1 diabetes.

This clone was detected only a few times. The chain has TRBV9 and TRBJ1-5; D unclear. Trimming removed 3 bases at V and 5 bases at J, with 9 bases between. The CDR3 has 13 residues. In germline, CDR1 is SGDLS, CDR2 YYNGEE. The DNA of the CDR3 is TGTGCCAGCAGCGGGACTCCGGATCAGCCCCAGCATTTT. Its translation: CASSGTPDQPQHF.

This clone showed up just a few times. This chain's CDR3 is CASSPPGLAGGLAKNIQYF. CDR3 in DNA: TGTGCCAGCTCACCACCGGGACTAGCGGGCGGACTAGCCAAAAACATTCAGTACTTC. The chain has TRBV18 and TRBJ2-4; 12 bases match TRBD2. V shed 0 bases, J shed 0 bases, and the junction held 6 bases outside the gene matches. CDR1 KGHSH and CDR2 LQKENI come from the germline V gene. The CDR3 consists of 19 residues. The variable domain in full, completed from reference TRBV18 and TRBJ2-4, reads NAGVMQNPRHLVRRRGQEARLRCSPMKGHSHVYWYRQLPEEGLKFMVYLQKENIIDESGMPKERFSAEFPKEGPSILRIQQVVRGDSAAYFCASSPPGLAGGLAKNIQYFGAGTRLSVL.

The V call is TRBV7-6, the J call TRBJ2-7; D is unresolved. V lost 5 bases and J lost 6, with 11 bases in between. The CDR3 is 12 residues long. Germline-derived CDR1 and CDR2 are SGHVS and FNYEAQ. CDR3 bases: TGTGCCAGCAGCCTAAGAAAGGGCGAGCAGTACTTC. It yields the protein CASSLRKGEQYF.

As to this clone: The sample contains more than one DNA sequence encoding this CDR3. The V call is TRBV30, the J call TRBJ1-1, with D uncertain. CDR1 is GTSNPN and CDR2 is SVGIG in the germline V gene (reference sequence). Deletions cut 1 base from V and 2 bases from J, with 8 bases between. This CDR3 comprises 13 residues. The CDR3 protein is CAWSGTANTEAFF. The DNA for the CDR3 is TGTGCCTGGAGTGGGACGGCAAACACTGAAGCTTTCTTT.

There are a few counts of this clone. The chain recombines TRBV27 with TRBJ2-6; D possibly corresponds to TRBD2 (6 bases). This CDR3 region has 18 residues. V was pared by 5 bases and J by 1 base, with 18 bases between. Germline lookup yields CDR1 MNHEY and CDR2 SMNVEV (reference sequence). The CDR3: CASSRDGGRRSGANVLTF. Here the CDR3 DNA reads TGTGCCAGCAGTAGGGACGGGGGTAGACGTTCTGGGGCCAACGTCCTGACTTTC.

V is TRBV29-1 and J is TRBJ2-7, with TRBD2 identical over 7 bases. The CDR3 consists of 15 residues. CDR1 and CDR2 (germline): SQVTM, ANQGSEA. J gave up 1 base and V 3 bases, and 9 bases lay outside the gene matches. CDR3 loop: CSVESELGGSYEQYF. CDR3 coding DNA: TGCAGCGTTGAGAGCGAGTTGGGGGGGTCCTACGAGCAGTACTTC.

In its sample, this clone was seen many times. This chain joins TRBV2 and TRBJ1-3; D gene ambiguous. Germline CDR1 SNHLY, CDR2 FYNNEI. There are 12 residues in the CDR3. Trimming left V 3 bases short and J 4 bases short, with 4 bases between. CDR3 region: CASSDRGNTIYF. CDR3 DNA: TGTGCCAGCAGTGATAGGGGAAACACCATATATTTT.

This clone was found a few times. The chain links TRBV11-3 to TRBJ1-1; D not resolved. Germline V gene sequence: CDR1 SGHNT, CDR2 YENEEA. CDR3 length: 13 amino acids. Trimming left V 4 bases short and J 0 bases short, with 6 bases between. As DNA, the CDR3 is TGTGCCAGCAGCTCAGCGGTGAACACTGAAGCTTTCTTT. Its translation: CASSSAVNTEAFF.

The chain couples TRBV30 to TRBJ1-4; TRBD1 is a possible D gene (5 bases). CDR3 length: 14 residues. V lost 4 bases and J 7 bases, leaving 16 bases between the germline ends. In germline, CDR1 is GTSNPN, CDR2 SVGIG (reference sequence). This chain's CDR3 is CAWTQAGAGEKLFF. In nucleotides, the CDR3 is TGTGCCTGGACACAGGCCGGTGCTGGTGAAAAACTGTTTTTT.

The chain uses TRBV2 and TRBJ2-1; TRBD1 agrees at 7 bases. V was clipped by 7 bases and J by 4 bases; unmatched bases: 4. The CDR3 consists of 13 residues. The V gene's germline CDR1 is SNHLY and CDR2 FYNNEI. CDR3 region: CASTPDRYNEQFF. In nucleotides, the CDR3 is TGTGCCAGCACCCCGGACAGGTACAATGAGCAGTTCTTC.

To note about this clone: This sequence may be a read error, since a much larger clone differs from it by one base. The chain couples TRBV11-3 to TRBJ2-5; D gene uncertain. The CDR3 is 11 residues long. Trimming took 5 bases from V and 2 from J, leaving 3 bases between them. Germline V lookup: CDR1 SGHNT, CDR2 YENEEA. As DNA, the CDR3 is TGTGCCAGCAGCCGGCAAGAGACCCAGTACTTC. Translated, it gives CASSRQETQYF.

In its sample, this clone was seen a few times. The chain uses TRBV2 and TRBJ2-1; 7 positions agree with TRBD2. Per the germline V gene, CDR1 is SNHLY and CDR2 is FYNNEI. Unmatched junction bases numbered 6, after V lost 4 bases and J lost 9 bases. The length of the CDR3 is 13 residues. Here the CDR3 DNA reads TGTGCCAGCAGTGGGGGCAGGGAGGGTGAGCAGTTCTTC. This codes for CASSGGREGEQFF.

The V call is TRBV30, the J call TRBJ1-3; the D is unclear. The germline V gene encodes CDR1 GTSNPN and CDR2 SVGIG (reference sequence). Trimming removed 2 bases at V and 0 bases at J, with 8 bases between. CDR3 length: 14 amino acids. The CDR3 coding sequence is TGTGCCTGGAGTACGGGAAGCTCTGGAAACACCATATATTTT. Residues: CAWSTGSSGNTIYF.

CDR3 region: CAWNVGGNTEAFF. The DNA for the CDR3 is TGTGCCTGGAACGTGGGGGGGAACACTGAAGCTTTCTTT. This chain connects TRBV30 to TRBJ1-1; maybe TRBD1 (5 bases). V was clipped by 4 bases and J by 1 base, with 10 bases between them. The CDR3 is 13 amino acids. Germline V gene lookup returns CDR1 GTSNPN and CDR2 SVGIG (reference sequence). Variable domain in full (rest from reference TRBV30 and TRBJ1-1): SQTIHQWPATLVQPVGSPLSLECTVEGTSNPNLYWYRQAAGRGLQLLFYSVGIGQISSEVPQNLSASRPQDRQFILSSKKLLLSDSGFYLCAWNVGGNTEAFFGQGTRLTVV.

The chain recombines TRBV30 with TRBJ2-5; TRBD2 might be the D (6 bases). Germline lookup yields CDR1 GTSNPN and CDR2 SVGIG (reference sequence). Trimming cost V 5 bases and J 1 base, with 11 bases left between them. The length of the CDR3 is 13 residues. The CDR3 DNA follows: TGTGCCTGGTCGGGGGTATCCCAAGAGACCCAGTACTTC. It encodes CAWSGVSQETQYF.

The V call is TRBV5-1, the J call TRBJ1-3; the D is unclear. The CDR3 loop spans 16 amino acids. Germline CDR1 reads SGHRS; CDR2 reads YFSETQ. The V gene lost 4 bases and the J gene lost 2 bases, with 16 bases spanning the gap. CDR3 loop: CASSPSGRKAGNTIYF. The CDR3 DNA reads TGCGCCAGCAGCCCGAGCGGCAGGAAGGCTGGAAACACCATATATTTT.

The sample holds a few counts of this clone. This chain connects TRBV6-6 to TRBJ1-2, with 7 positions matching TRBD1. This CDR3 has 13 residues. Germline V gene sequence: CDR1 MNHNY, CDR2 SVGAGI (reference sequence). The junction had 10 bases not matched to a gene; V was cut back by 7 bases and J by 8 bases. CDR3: CASIRAGTAGYTF. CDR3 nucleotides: TGTGCCAGCATCCGGGCAGGGACAGCGGGCTACACCTTC.

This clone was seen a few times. The CDR3 DNA is TGTGCCTGGAGTCTAAGGGCGAACACTGAAGCTTTCTTT. It is translated as CAWSLRANTEAFF. This rearrangement joins TRBV30 to TRBJ1-1, with D unresolved. Germline V lookup: CDR1 GTSNPN, CDR2 SVGIG (reference sequence). Deletions cut 2 bases from V and 1 base from J, with 8 bases between. The CDR3 has 13 amino acids.